Shown below are 27 T cell receptor beta chains from a single sample sequenced in a study of blood T cell repertoires in COVID-19 (TCRdb year 2020). The protocol used for the library was the immunoSEQ multiplex PCR assay. TCRdb obtained this table from immuneACCESS and retained in-frame rearrangements with V and J assigned. These tables miss some clones; where compared with another copy, unresolved V genes account for less than half of the shortfall, and the remainder is unexplained. Present in this sample are 85,000 to 120,000 clones, about nine tenths of which were seen just once. More than 1.5% of the sample belongs to the ten largest clones. The sequenced sample was peripheral blood. These receptors were taken from a woman aged 45-65 years with COVID-19, enrolled during active disease.

V usage is TRBV5-4 and J usage is TRBJ1-2; 7 bases are shared with TRBD1. The CDR3 loop spans 16 amino acids. The V gene's germline CDR1 is SGHNT and CDR2 YYREEE (reference sequence). With V trimmed by 2 bases and J by 4 bases, 11 bases remained unmatched. The CDR3 DNA sequence: TGTGCCAGCAGCTTATCTTACGGTCAGGGGGTCTATGGCTACACCTTC. Translation gives CASSLSYGQGVYGYTF.

V usage is TRBV9 and J usage is TRBJ1-4; possible D gene TRBD1, 5 bases. Between the trimmed V and J ends, which lost 2 bases and 13 bases, there was a span of 12 bases. The CDR3 is 12 amino acids. Germline V gives CDR1 SGDLS, CDR2 YYNGEE. CDR3 region: CASSVSGGVLFF. In DNA form, the CDR3 reads TGTGCCAGCAGCGTCTCCGGAGGGGTACTGTTTTTT. Full variable domain (missing parts from reference TRBV9 and TRBJ1-4): DSGVTQTPKHLITATGQRVTLRCSPRSGDLSVYWYQQSLDQGLQFLIQYYNGEERAKGNILERFSAQQFPDLHSELNLSSLELGDSALYFCASSVSGGVLFFGSGTQLSVL.

This chain uses TRBV4-1 with TRBJ1-1; D perhaps matches TRBD1 (5 bases). Per germline, CDR1 MGHRA and CDR2 YSYEKL. Trimming pared 3 bases from V and 7 bases from J, leaving 12 bases between. The CDR3 totals 13 residues. CDR3 sequence reads: CASSQVMGLEAFF. CDR3 DNA: TGCGCCAGCAGCCAGGTCATGGGACTTGAAGCTTTCTTT.

The chain combines TRBV6-5 with TRBJ2-7; 7 bases fit TRBD2. Looked up from germline, CDR1 is MNHEY and CDR2 is SVGAGI. The CDR3 sequence is 11 residues long. The J segment lost 12 bases and the V segment lost 6 bases, leaving 8 bases of the junction unmatched. CDR3 loop: CASRGGKYRYV. The CDR3 DNA follows: TGTGCCAGCAGGGGGGGGAAATATCGGTACGTC.

The V and J genes are TRBV11-2 and TRBJ2-7; 8 positions match TRBD2. V gave up 0 bases and J gave up 1 base; unmatched junction bases: 5. This CDR3 has 16 amino acids. Looked up from germline, CDR1 is SGHAT and CDR2 is FQNNGV. CDR3 sequence: CASSLDRAGASYEQYF. Written as DNA, the CDR3 is TGTGCCAGCAGCTTAGACCGAGCGGGGGCTTCCTACGAGCAGTACTTC.

This chain's CDR3 is CASSPSGRPTEAFF. In DNA, the CDR3 is TGTGCCAGCAGCCCCTCGGGGAGACCGACTGAAGCTTTCTTT. The chain joins TRBV9 to TRBJ1-1, with D unresolved. V lost 4 bases and J lost 5, with 15 bases in between. Looked up from germline, CDR1 is SGDLS and CDR2 is YYNGEE. This CDR3 region has 14 residues.

The chain recombines TRBV25-1 with TRBJ1-6; 12 bases line up with TRBD1. This CDR3 spans 15 amino acids. Per germline, CDR1 MGHDK and CDR2 SYGVNS. J lost 10 bases, V lost 3 bases, and 4 bases had no gene match. Here the CDR3 reads CASSEGQGAGSPLHF. The CDR3 DNA reads as TGTGCCAGCAGTGAGGGACAGGGGGCTGGATCACCCCTCCACTTT.

V is TRBV6-1 and J is TRBJ1-2, with a tentative D call TRBD1 (5 bases). Germline CDR1 is MNHNS and CDR2 is SASEGT. Between the trimmed V and J ends, which lost 2 bases and 4 bases, there was a span of 5 bases. CDR3 length: 12 amino acids. In DNA, the CDR3 is TGTGCCAGCAGTGAAAGGGGCTATGGCTACACCTTC. Its protein product is CASSERGYGYTF.

V and J are TRBV14 and TRBJ1-3, with unresolved D. The CDR3 has 15 amino acids. Per the germline V gene, CDR1 is SGHDN and CDR2 is FVKESK. V lost 1 base and J 3 bases, leaving 10 bases between the germline ends. The CDR3 coding sequence is TGTGCCAGCAGCCAAGGGAGATCGGGTGGAAACACCATATATTTT. It codes for CASSQGRSGGNTIYF.

The V call is TRBV3-1 (or the pseudogene TRBV3-2), the J call TRBJ2-1; 7 bases agree with TRBD1. Germline V lookup: CDR1 LGHDT, CDR2 YNNKEL (reference sequence). V dropped 6 bases and J dropped 3; count of bases not matched to a gene: 11. CDR3 length: 16 amino acids. CDR3 in amino acids: CASSPRRTGNYNEQFF. CDR3 bases: TGTGCCAGCAGTCCCCGCCGGACAGGAAACTACAATGAGCAGTTCTTC.

This sequence joins TRBV3-1 (or the pseudogene TRBV3-2) and TRBJ2-7, with 7 bases aligning to TRBD1. The CDR3 consists of 14 residues. Germline V gene data show CDR1 as LGHDT and CDR2 as YNNKEL (reference sequence). V lost 1 base, J lost 3 bases, and 3 bases stayed unmatched. The CDR3 DNA is TGTGCCAGCAGCCAAGGGGACAGCGGCTACGAGCAGTACGTC. Its protein is CASSQGDSGYEQYV.

The genes are TRBV5-1 and TRBJ1-1, with D hard to call. V lost 0 bases and J lost 1, with 4 bases in between. Germline CDR1 and CDR2: SGHRS and YFSETQ. The CDR3 extends over 13 amino acids. CDR3 in DNA: TGCGCCAGCAGCTTGGAGCCGAACACTGAAGCTTTCTTT. It codes for CASSLEPNTEAFF.

This chain connects TRBV28 to TRBJ1-6, with D unresolved. This CDR3 comprises 17 residues. Per the germline V gene, CDR1 is MDHEN and CDR2 is SYDVKM. V was pared by 2 bases and J by 0 bases, with 11 bases between. The CDR3 spells CASSLVRVSSYNSPLHF. The CDR3 DNA follows: TGTGCCAGCAGTTTAGTCCGGGTGAGCTCCTATAATTCACCCCTCCACTTT. The full variable domain, in which reference TRBV28 and TRBJ1-6 provide the parts outside the CDR3, is DVKVTQSSRYLVKRTGEKVFLECVQDMDHENMFWYRQDPGLGLRLIYFSYDVKMKEKGDIPEGYSVSREKKERFSLILESASTNQTSMYLCASSLVRVSSYNSPLHFGNGTRLTVT.

The V call is TRBV29-1, the J call TRBJ1-1, with 7 bases matching TRBD1. The germline CDR1 and CDR2 sequences are SQVTM and ANQGSEA. The CDR3 runs to 15 residues. The junction had 18 bases not matched to a gene; V was cut back by 6 bases and J by 8 bases. The CDR3, as DNA: TGCAGCGTGACAGGGTTTTGGAAGGGCGACGAAGAAGCTTTCTTT. Its protein product is CSVTGFWKGDEEAFF.

The rearrangement joins TRBV30 to TRBJ1-6; 7 positions match TRBD1. Germline V gene data show CDR1 as GTSNPN and CDR2 as SVGIG (reference sequence). V lost 0 bases to trimming and J lost 8 bases; unmatched junction nucleotides: 4. This CDR3 is built from 14 residues. CDR3 DNA: TGTGCCTGGAGTGTGGTTAGGGGGCATTCACCCCTCCACTTT. It codes for CAWSVVRGHSPLHF.

V gene TRBV9 combines with J gene TRBJ2-1; TRBD2 might be the D (5 bases). The germline V gene has CDR1 SGDLS and CDR2 YYNGEE. This CDR3 region has 16 residues. Trimming left V 1 base short and J 7 bases short, with 18 bases between. CDR3 sequence: CASSVTRAKSSNEQFF. CDR3 coding DNA: TGTGCCAGCAGCGTAACTAGGGCAAAAAGTTCTAATGAGCAGTTCTTC.

This clone was seen a single time. The chain joins TRBV19 to TRBJ1-2; TRBD1 matches 7 bases. In germline, CDR1 is LNHDA, CDR2 SQIVND (reference sequence). V shed 8 bases, J shed 5 bases, and the junction held 2 bases outside the gene matches. CDR3 length equals 11 residues. CDR3 nucleotide sequence: TGTGCCAGTTCCAGGGGGTATGGCTACACCTTC. This translates into CASSRGYGYTF.

V usage is TRBV11-2 and J usage is TRBJ2-2; D unclear. Trimming took off 2 bases at V and 10 bases at J, with 8 bases between the two ends. CDR1 SGHAT and CDR2 FQNNGV come from the germline V gene. The length of the CDR3 is 12 residues. The CDR3 sequence: CASSLRAMELFF. The CDR3 bases are TGTGCCAGCAGCTTAAGAGCGATGGAGCTGTTTTTT.

The genes are TRBV6-5 and TRBJ1-2, with 7 bases aligning to TRBD1. The V segment lost 6 bases and the J segment 3 bases; nucleotides outside the gene matches: 7. There are 14 residues in the CDR3. Germline-derived CDR1 and CDR2 are MNHEY and SVGAGI. The CDR3: CASRTSGQDYGYTF. The CDR3, as DNA: TGTGCCAGCAGGACCTCAGGACAGGACTATGGCTACACCTTC.

CDR3 region: CASSQNRGTGYEQFF. For the CDR3, the DNA is TGTGCCAGCAGCCAAAACCGGGGGACAGGGTATGAGCAGTTCTTC. The chain recombines TRBV3-1 (or the pseudogene TRBV3-2) with TRBJ2-1, with 9 positions matching TRBD1. The length of the CDR3 is 15 residues. CDR1 and CDR2 from the germline V gene are LGHDT and YNNKEL (reference sequence). V dropped 2 bases and J dropped 8; count of bases not matched to a gene: 7.

This chain links TRBV6-5 with TRBJ1-2; D gene ambiguous. Trimming left V 6 bases short and J 4 bases short, with 12 bases between. CDR1 and CDR2 from the germline V gene are MNHEY and SVGAGI. The CDR3 spans 13 residues. The CDR3 DNA is TGTGCCAGCAGGAAAGAGGGTAGCTATGGCTACACCTTC. The encoded protein is CASRKEGSYGYTF.

The chain is built from TRBV7-2 and TRBJ1-2, with no clear D. The germline V gene has CDR1 SGHTA and CDR2 FQGNSA. Trimming pared 1 base from V and 12 bases from J, leaving 21 bases between. The CDR3 spans 15 residues. CDR3: CASSLGGGRSLGNTF. The CDR3 DNA is TGTGCCAGCAGCTTAGGGGGAGGACGGAGTCTCGGAAACACCTTC.

The gene calls are TRBV30 and TRBJ1-1; D is undetermined. V dropped 0 bases and J dropped 5 bases, with 13 bases sitting between them. This CDR3 region has 14 residues. Per germline, CDR1 GTSNPN and CDR2 SVGIG (reference sequence). CDR3 nucleotide sequence: TGTGCCTGGAGTGTACATGGCAGGCCTACTGAAGCTTTCTTT. Translated: CAWSVHGRPTEAFF. Together with reference TRBV30 and TRBJ1-1, the CDR3 gives the full variable domain: SQTIHQWPATLVQPVGSPLSLECTVEGTSNPNLYWYRQAAGRGLQLLFYSVGIGQISSEVPQNLSASRPQDRQFILSSKKLLLSDSGFYLCAWSVHGRPTEAFFGQGTRLTVV.

To note about this clone: The same CDR3 is also encoded by other DNA sequences in this sample. This chain joins TRBV2 and TRBJ2-2; tentative D call: TRBD1 (8 bases). The V end lost 5 bases, the J end lost 5 bases, and 18 bases lay between the germline ends. The CDR3 consists of 16 residues. CDR1 SNHLY and CDR2 FYNNEI come from the germline V gene. CDR3 in amino acids: CASSPGGRGRTGELFF. The CDR3 nucleotides read TGTGCCAGCAGTCCGGGGGGCAGGGGGCGGACCGGGGAGCTGTTTTTT.

V is TRBV5-1 and J is TRBJ1-1, with D maybe TRBD1 (5 bases). This CDR3 is built from 14 residues. V was trimmed by 0 bases and J by 5 bases, leaving 11 bases between them. Per the germline V gene, CDR1 is SGHRS and CDR2 is YFSETQ. For the CDR3, the DNA is TGCGCCAGCAGCTTGGGGCCCCAGGGTACTGAAGCTTTCTTT. It is translated as CASSLGPQGTEAFF.

V is TRBV2 and J is TRBJ1-1; D is possibly TRBD1 (6 bases). This CDR3 comprises 14 residues. The ends were cut back, 6 bases at V and 4 bases at J, with 15 bases in the middle. The germline V gene encodes CDR1 SNHLY and CDR2 FYNNEI. The CDR3 region is CASRADSGTTEAFF. Written as DNA, the CDR3 is TGTGCCAGCAGGGCGGACAGTGGGACCACTGAAGCTTTCTTT.

This chain links TRBV27 with TRBJ1-2; 9 nucleotides align to TRBD1. The CDR3 spans 15 residues. CDR1 is MNHEY and CDR2 is SMNVEV in the germline V gene (reference sequence). V dropped 4 bases and J dropped 4; count of bases not matched to a gene: 7. The CDR3 here is CASSSGQGPVYGYTF. The CDR3 DNA reads as TGTGCCAGCAGTTCCGGACAGGGGCCCGTCTATGGCTACACCTTC.